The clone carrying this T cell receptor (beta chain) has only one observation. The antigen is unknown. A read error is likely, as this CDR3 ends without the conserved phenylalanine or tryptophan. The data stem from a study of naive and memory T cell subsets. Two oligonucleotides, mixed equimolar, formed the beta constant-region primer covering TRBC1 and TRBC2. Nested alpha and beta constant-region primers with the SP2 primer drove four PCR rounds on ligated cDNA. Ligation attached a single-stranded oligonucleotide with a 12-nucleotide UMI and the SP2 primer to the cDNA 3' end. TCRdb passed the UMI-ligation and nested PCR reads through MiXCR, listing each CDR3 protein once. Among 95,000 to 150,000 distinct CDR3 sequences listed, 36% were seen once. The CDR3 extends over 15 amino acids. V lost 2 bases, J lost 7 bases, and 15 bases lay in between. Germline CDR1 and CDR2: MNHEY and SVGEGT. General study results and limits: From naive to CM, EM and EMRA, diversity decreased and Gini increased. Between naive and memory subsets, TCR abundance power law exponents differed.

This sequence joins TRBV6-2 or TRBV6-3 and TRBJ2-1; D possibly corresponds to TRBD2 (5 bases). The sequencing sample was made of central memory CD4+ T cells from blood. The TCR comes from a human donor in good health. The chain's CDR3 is CASSYKGASRNEQFL. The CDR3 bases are TGTGCCAGCAGTTACAAGGGAGCCTCAAGAAATGAGCAGTTCCTC.